The sequence of this T cell receptor (beta chain) was determined in a study of CD8+CD57+ T cells in acquired aplastic anemia. Study-wide context: CD4+ and CD8+ cells, once sorted, gave DNA averaging around 3.4 ug. Broader study findings: The study identified almost 30 CD8+ CDR3 sequences shared by patients and controls. Levels of CD8+ Simpson's diversity were not significantly distinct in patients versus controls.

There are a few counts of this clonotype. Its antigen is unidentified. Trimming removed 5 bases from V and 5 bases from J; junction bases left unmatched: 7. CDR1 and CDR2 from the germline V gene are SGHVS and FQNEAQ. This CDR3 is 14 amino acids long. For sequencing, patients were chosen who had shown expansion of CD8+CD57+ cells by flow cytometry. Therapy had not been given to patients before blood sampling. Profiles of TCR beta VDJ and CDR3 were generated from a genomic DNA template. TCRdb re-derived calls from the reads in MiXCR, one entry per CDR3 protein. The sample lists 160,000 or so distinct CDR3 sequences; about two thirds were seen once.

Sample: sorted CD4+, CD8+, or CD8+CD57+ T cells (not recorded which) from PBMCs. The sequence derives from a human donor with aplastic anemia. The gene calls are TRBV7-8 and TRBJ2-5; 8 nucleotides align to TRBD2. This CDR3 is CASSPGGGRETQYF. The CDR3, as DNA: TGTGCCAGCAGCCCTGGCGGGGGGCGGGAGACCCAGTACTTC.